The 26 T cell receptor beta chains below all came from one sample that was sequenced in a study of PD-L1 blockade in urothelial cancer. Repertoires were generated with immunoSEQ multiplex PCR, while TCRdb's copy carries only in-frame clones and drops some. This sample has about 48,000 clones, with roughly 80% found just once. Time point meaning: peripheral blood 6 weeks after treatment start. Material: PBMCs, obtained around atezolizumab (anti-PD-L1) treatment. All receptors derive from a man in his 70s with urothelial cancer.

The genes are TRBV6-1 and TRBJ2-7; 9 bases fit TRBD1. Trimming removed 6 bases from V and 2 bases from J; junction bases left unmatched: 5. The CDR3 spans 14 residues. Germline CDR1 is MNHNS and CDR2 is SASEGT. The CDR3 DNA reads TGTGCCAGCAGGGAACAGGGGGCAACCTACGAGCAGTACTTC. Protein sequence: CASREQGATYEQYF.

The gene calls are TRBV30 and TRBJ2-5; 13 nucleotides agree with TRBD2. V was clipped by 0 bases and J by 5 bases; unmatched bases: 9. Germline CDR1 is GTSNPN and CDR2 is SVGIG (reference sequence). This CDR3 has 17 residues. The CDR3 is CAWSVRRLAGGRETQYF. The CDR3 region has the DNA TGTGCCTGGAGTGTACGAAGACTAGCGGGAGGTCGGGAGACCCAGTACTTC.

This rearrangement joins TRBV5-1 to TRBJ2-7, with 10 bases aligning to TRBD2. This CDR3 comprises 15 residues. Germline loops: CDR1 SGHRS, CDR2 YFSETQ. V trimming: 4 bases; J trimming: 0 bases; junction bases outside the gene matches: 4. CDR3: CASSPSSGSSYEQYF. The CDR3 DNA sequence: TGCGCCAGCAGCCCGTCTAGCGGGAGCTCCTACGAGCAGTACTTC.

The CDR3 here is CASSIAPRQGLFF. Written as DNA, the CDR3 is TGTGCCAGTAGTATAGCTCCTCGACAGGGACTGTTTTTT. This chain uses TRBV19 with TRBJ1-4; 7 bases are shared with TRBD1. CDR3 length: 13 amino acids. Per germline, CDR1 LNHDA and CDR2 SQIVND (reference sequence). V dropped 1 base and J dropped 13; count of bases not matched to a gene: 6.

In the case of this clone: Here the CDR3 omits its conserved ending phenylalanine or tryptophan, so a read error is the likely source. The rearrangement uses TRBV5-1 and TRBJ1-1; D remains unclear. V was pared by 3 bases and J by 3 bases, with 15 bases between. The CDR3 contains 15 residues. CDR1 is SGHRS, CDR2 YFSETQ, per germline. The CDR3 region has the DNA TGCGCCAGCAGCTCGGACCCGTCGAAGGACACTGAAGCTTTCCTT. Translating it yields CASSSDPSKDTEAFL.

CDR3 sequence reads: CASSLDPAANTIYF. For the CDR3, the DNA is TGTGCCAGCAGCTTGGATCCGGCGGCGAACACCATATATTTT. The chain recombines TRBV5-4 with TRBJ1-3; D call uncertain. Germline V gene sequence: CDR1 SGHNT, CDR2 YYREEE (reference sequence). CDR3 length: 14 residues. The V and J ends lost 0 bases and 7 bases respectively, with 11 bases between them. Looking up the rest from reference TRBV5-4 and TRBJ1-3 gives the full variable domain: ETGVTQSPTHLIKTRGQQVTLRCSSQSGHNTVSWYQQALGQGPQFIFQYYREEENGRGNFPPRFSGLQFPNYSSELNVNALELDDSALYLCASSLDPAANTIYFGEGSWLTVV.

This chain uses TRBV6-1 with TRBJ1-2; no definite D call. V was shortened by 3 bases and J by 8 bases, with 22 bases between the two germline ends. Germline CDR1 is MNHNS and CDR2 is SASEGT. This CDR3 is built from 16 residues. In DNA form, the CDR3 reads TGTGCCAGCAGTGACCAGGACTTAAGGCACTTTCGAGGCTACACCTTC. Encoded protein: CASSDQDLRHFRGYTF.

The V call is TRBV19, the J call TRBJ2-7; 12 nucleotides agree with TRBD2. Germline V lookup: CDR1 LNHDA, CDR2 SQIVND (reference sequence). CDR3 length equals 15 residues. The J segment lost 7 bases and the V segment lost 5 bases, leaving 9 bases of the junction unmatched. CDR3 residues: CASSRPGLAGSEQYF. CDR3 nucleotides: TGTGCCAGTAGTCGGCCAGGACTAGCGGGATCTGAGCAGTACTTC.

The rearrangement uses TRBV7-2 and TRBJ2-7; maybe TRBD2 (5 bases). The CDR3 extends over 17 amino acids. CDR1 and CDR2 from the germline V gene are SGHTA and FQGNSA. Trimming shortened V by 3 bases and J by 0 bases, and 18 bases separated the two germline ends. The DNA for the CDR3 is TGTGCCAGCAGCTTGCTACTAGGGCGGGTTAGCTCCTACGAGCAGTACTTC. Translating it yields CASSLLLGRVSSYEQYF.

This chain uses TRBV6-1 with TRBJ1-4; TRBD1 agrees at 11 bases. In germline, CDR1 is MNHNS, CDR2 SASEGT. This CDR3 has 15 amino acids. V trimming: 2 bases; J trimming: 8 bases; junction bases outside the gene matches: 4. The CDR3 sequence is CASSELGTGGEKLFF. The CDR3 DNA is TGTGCCAGCAGTGAATTGGGGACAGGGGGGGAAAAACTGTTTTTT.

The genes are TRBV7-9 and TRBJ1-1, with a tentative D call TRBD1 (5 bases). The V gene lost 4 bases and the J gene lost 3 bases, with 9 bases spanning the gap. The length of the CDR3 is 13 residues. Germline values: CDR1 SEHNR, CDR2 FQNEAQ (reference sequence). The chain's CDR3 is CASSSDIHTEAFF. The DNA for the CDR3 is TGTGCCAGCAGCTCGGACATACACACTGAAGCTTTCTTT. Variable domain in full (rest from reference TRBV7-9 and TRBJ1-1): DTGVSQNPRHKITKRGQNVTFRCDPISEHNRLYWYRQTLGQGPEFLTYFQNEAQLEKSRLLSDRFSAERPKGSFSTLEIQRTEQGDSAMYLCASSSDIHTEAFFGQGTRLTVV.

This clone was counted ten times or more. DNA for the CDR3: TGTGCCAGCAGCTTAGGCGGGGGCAGGAGTAATACGCAGTATTTT. Encoded protein: CASSLGGGRSNTQYF. The chain uses TRBV11-2 and TRBJ2-3; the D gene is possibly TRBD2 (7 bases). The germline CDR1 and CDR2 sequences are SGHAT and FQNNGV. The V and J ends lost 1 base and 7 bases respectively, with 15 bases between them. This CDR3 is 15 amino acids long.

This clone was detected a few times. The gene calls are TRBV30 and TRBJ2-5; 10 bases agree with TRBD2. Trimming removed 0 bases from V and 5 bases from J; junction bases left unmatched: 6. Germline lookup yields CDR1 GTSNPN and CDR2 SVGIG (reference sequence). CDR3 length: 15 residues. This CDR3 reads CAWSVGLAGAETQYF. The CDR3 DNA sequence: TGTGCCTGGAGTGTAGGGCTAGCGGGAGCGGAGACCCAGTACTTC.

This clone was counted only a few times. The genes are TRBV30 and TRBJ1-2, with 12 positions matching TRBD1. V lost 5 bases and J lost 7; bases outside the gene matches: 8. Germline V CDR1 and CDR2: GTSNPN, SVGIG (reference sequence). This CDR3 is built from 14 residues. The CDR3 DNA reads TGTGCCTGGGGTCGGGACAGGGGGCTTCTTGGCTACACCTTC. Translation gives CAWGRDRGLLGYTF.

This clone was recorded only once. The chain couples TRBV15 to TRBJ2-5, with TRBD2 as a possible D gene (5 bases). The CDR3 is made up of 15 amino acids. V was shortened by 4 bases and J by 3 bases, with 15 bases between the two germline ends. CDR1 and CDR2 (germline): LNHNV, YYDKDF (reference sequence). CDR3 DNA: TGTGCCACCAGCACAAGTGACCGGGAAAAAGAGACCCAGTACTTC. This gives the protein CATSTSDREKETQYF.

The V gene is TRBV9, the J gene TRBJ1-3; D is undetermined. There are 15 residues in the CDR3. Germline assignment: CDR1 SGDLS and CDR2 YYNGEE. Trimming shortened V by 0 bases and J by 0 bases, and 7 bases separated the two germline ends. The CDR3 is CASSVGLSSGNTIYF. The CDR3 bases are TGTGCCAGCAGCGTAGGTTTGAGCTCTGGAAACACCATATATTTT. Using reference TRBV9 and TRBJ1-3 for the parts outside the CDR3, the full variable domain is DSGVTQTPKHLITATGQRVTLRCSPRSGDLSVYWYQQSLDQGLQFLIQYYNGEERAKGNILERFSAQQFPDLHSELNLSSLELGDSALYFCASSVGLSSGNTIYFGEGSWLTVV.

The chain carries TRBV10-3 and TRBJ2-5, with D possibly TRBD1 on 6 matching bases. Looked up from germline, CDR1 is ENHRY and CDR2 is SYGVKD. V lost 3 bases and J lost 1, with 6 bases in between. The CDR3 sequence is 13 residues long. The chain's CDR3 is CAISEQGQETQYF. As DNA, the CDR3 is TGTGCCATCAGTGAACAGGGCCAAGAGACCCAGTACTTC.

The rearrangement links TRBV11-2 to TRBJ2-1; TRBD2 agrees at 11 bases. The CDR3 runs 17 residues. V lost 5 bases and J lost 3; bases outside the gene matches: 9. CDR1 and CDR2 from the germline V gene are SGHAT and FQNNGV. The CDR3 reads CASSPRTSGSHYNEQFF. The CDR3 DNA follows: TGTGCCAGCAGCCCCAGGACTAGCGGGTCCCACTACAATGAGCAGTTCTTC.

The rearrangement uses TRBV5-8 and TRBJ1-5, with a possible D match to TRBD1 (6 bases). Trimming left V 0 bases short and J 3 bases short, with 10 bases between. Germline-derived CDR1 and CDR2 are SGHTS and YDEGEE. This CDR3 has 15 amino acids. CDR3 nucleotides: TGTGCCAGCAGCTTGGCAGGGGCGCCCAATCAGCCCCAGCATTTT. Residues: CASSLAGAPNQPQHF.

V and J are TRBV11-2 and TRBJ2-3; 11 nucleotides agree with TRBD2. With 5 bases clipped from V and 3 bases from J, the junction kept 4 bases outside the gene matches. The germline gives CDR1 SGHAT, CDR2 FQNNGV. The CDR3 length is 15 residues. CDR3 DNA sequence: TGTGCCAGCAGCGCGGGACTAGCGGAGACAGATACGCAGTATTTT. Amino acid sequence: CASSAGLAETDTQYF.

The chain recombines TRBV7-8 with TRBJ2-2; maybe TRBD2 (5 bases). V was cut by 8 bases and J by 4 bases, with 11 bases left in between. Germline CDR1 SGHVS, CDR2 FQNEAQ. CDR3 length: 13 residues. The CDR3 sequence: CASVDRGTGELFF. The CDR3 nucleotides are TGTGCCAGCGTTGACCGGGGCACCGGGGAGCTGTTTTTT.

This clone was seen more than once but under ten times. The rearrangement uses TRBV19 and TRBJ2-1; 8 positions agree with TRBD1. V was pared by 3 bases and J by 9 bases, with 7 bases of the junction left unmatched. The CDR3 has 14 residues. Germline CDR1 is LNHDA and CDR2 is SQIVND (reference sequence). The CDR3, as DNA: TGTGCCAGTAGTATCAGCCAGGGGGCAGGTGAGCAGTTCTTC. The encoded protein is CASSISQGAGEQFF.

The J gene is TRBJ1-1, the V gene TRBV5-1, with D maybe TRBD1 (6 bases). CDR1 is SGHRS and CDR2 is YFSETQ in the germline V gene. The V end was cut by 2 bases, the J end by 0 bases, with 14 bases between. The CDR3 is 16 residues long. The CDR3 DNA is TGCGCCAGCAGCTTCTTATCCGGGGACATGAACACTGAAGCTTTCTTT. It translates to CASSFLSGDMNTEAFF.

A single count supports this clone. This chain joins TRBV21-1 and TRBJ2-7; the DNA was not used to check the table's D call, TRBD2. TRBV21-1 is classified as a pseudogene. The CDR3 is 17 amino acids. The CDR3 sequence: CASSKANGTSGTYEQYF. The CDR3 DNA sequence: TGTGCCAGCAGCAAAGCCAATGGGACTAGCGGGACCTACGAGCAGTACTTC.

The DNA of the CDR3 is TGCGCCAGCAGTTCGGGACAGGGACAGCCCCAGCATTTT. Encoded protein: CASSSGQGQPQHF. The genes are TRBV5-1 and TRBJ1-5; 9 nucleotides agree with TRBD1. CDR1 and CDR2 from the germline V gene are SGHRS and YFSETQ. With V trimmed by 5 bases and J by 7 bases, 4 bases remained unmatched. The CDR3 is 13 residues long.

The chain has TRBV7-9 and TRBJ1-2, with D possibly TRBD1 on 5 matching bases. In germline, CDR1 is SEHNR, CDR2 FQNEAQ (reference sequence). V shed 3 bases and J shed 3 bases, with 8 bases lying between them. The CDR3 sequence is 13 residues long. The CDR3 region has the DNA TGTGCCAGCAGCTTCAGGGCCGACTATGGCTACACCTTC. Translation gives CASSFRADYGYTF.